A single sample is the source of the 7 T cell receptor beta chains below, sequenced in a study of blood T cell repertoires in COVID-19. This table comes from immunoSEQ multiplex PCR, and its TCRdb copy is limited to in-frame clones, with some not included. The sample lists over 200,000 clones; approximately 80% were seen once. Sequencing was performed on PBMCs or T cells enriched from blood (not recorded which). These receptors were obtained from a man aged 60-69 years who had recovered from COVID-19.

The V call is TRBV18, the J call TRBJ1-2; TRBD1 agrees at 7 bases. With V trimmed by 4 bases and J by 2 bases, 4 bases remained unmatched. The CDR3 consists of 14 residues. Germline V lookup: CDR1 KGHSH, CDR2 LQKENI. This chain's CDR3 is CASSLKTGNYGYTF. The CDR3 DNA sequence: TGTGCCAGCTCACTGAAGACAGGGAACTATGGCTACACCTTC.

The rearrangement joins TRBV11-1 to TRBJ1-1, with 7 nucleotides matching TRBD1. The CDR3 length is 13 residues. Germline loops: CDR1 SGHAT, CDR2 FQDESV (reference sequence). V was pared by 5 bases and J by 5 bases, with 5 bases of the junction left unmatched. The CDR3 sequence: CASSADRATEAFF. CDR3 DNA sequence: TGTGCCAGCAGCGCCGACAGGGCTACTGAAGCTTTCTTT.

The chain is built from TRBV7-9 and TRBJ1-2; TRBD1 agrees at 8 bases. V was clipped by 3 bases and J by 4 bases; unmatched bases: 10. The V gene's germline CDR1 is SEHNR and CDR2 FQNEAQ (reference sequence). This CDR3 contains 16 residues. DNA for the CDR3: TGTGCCAGCAGCTTTCCCGACAGGGGAGGTATCTATGGCTACACCTTC. Amino acid sequence: CASSFPDRGGIYGYTF.

The V gene is TRBV2, the J gene TRBJ1-5; 10 nucleotides agree with TRBD1. V shed 7 bases, J shed 7 bases, and the junction held 4 bases outside the gene matches. Germline lookup yields CDR1 SNHLY and CDR2 FYNNEI. CDR3 size: 13 residues. The CDR3 DNA follows: TGTGCCAGCACCGACAGGGGGCAGCAGCCCCAGCATTTT. Encoded protein: CASTDRGQQPQHF.

The rearrangement uses TRBV4-1 and TRBJ1-2; D is perhaps TRBD1 (5 bases). Per germline, CDR1 MGHRA and CDR2 YSYEKL. With 0 bases removed from V and 5 bases from J, the gap between germline ends came to 13 bases. The CDR3 has 15 residues. In DNA, the CDR3 is TGCGCCAGCAGCCAAGATTCTTCAGGGTTGTATGGCTACACCTTC. This translates into CASSQDSSGLYGYTF.

V is TRBV7-8 and J is TRBJ2-2, with 8 bases matching TRBD1. CDR3 length: 16 amino acids. The V segment lost 0 bases and the J segment 4 bases; nucleotides outside the gene matches: 4. Per germline, CDR1 SGHVS and CDR2 FQNEAQ. CDR3 sequence reads: CASSLAPGGLTGELFF. CDR3 sequence (DNA): TGTGCCAGCAGCTTAGCGCCAGGGGGCCTCACCGGGGAGCTGTTTTTT.

V gene TRBV6-4 combines with J gene TRBJ1-6, with D uncertain. This CDR3 comprises 14 residues. Trimming stripped 0 bases from V and 6 bases from J, with 6 bases between. From germline, CDR1 is MRHNA and CDR2 SNTAGT. The CDR3 reads CASSDSVGNSPLHF. In DNA, the CDR3 is TGTGCCAGCAGTGACTCGGTCGGTAATTCACCCCTCCACTTT.